This TCR beta chain was obtained from a study of cytomegalovirus exposure and HLA in healthy donors. On the study more broadly: Among the roughly 370 genotyped donors, around 85% were placed in the Caucasian-associated ancestry cluster. Whole-study findings and limits: It was reported that TCR beta sequences correctly inferred the HLA-A and HLA-B alleles for most subjects.

In the case of this clone: Its antigen is as yet unknown.

Germline loops: CDR1 MNHEY, CDR2 SMNVEV (reference sequence). Trimming took 2 bases from V and 11 from J; bases not matched to a gene: 8. The CDR3 covers 14 residues. In the PCR, 60 Vbeta and 13 Jbeta primers were used. Measured with immunoSEQ multiplex PCR; TCRdb has only the in-frame clones, and not every one. Here the sample spans some 120,000 clones, around three quarters being singletons. Source material: PBMCs. The chain uses TRBV27 and TRBJ1-1, with 10 nucleotides matching TRBD1. The clonotype comes from a man under 40 in good health and CMV-seropositive. The chain's CDR3 is CASSLKRGTGAAFF. In nucleotides, the CDR3 is TGTGCCAGCAGTTTAAAGAGGGGGACAGGGGCCGCTTTCTTT.